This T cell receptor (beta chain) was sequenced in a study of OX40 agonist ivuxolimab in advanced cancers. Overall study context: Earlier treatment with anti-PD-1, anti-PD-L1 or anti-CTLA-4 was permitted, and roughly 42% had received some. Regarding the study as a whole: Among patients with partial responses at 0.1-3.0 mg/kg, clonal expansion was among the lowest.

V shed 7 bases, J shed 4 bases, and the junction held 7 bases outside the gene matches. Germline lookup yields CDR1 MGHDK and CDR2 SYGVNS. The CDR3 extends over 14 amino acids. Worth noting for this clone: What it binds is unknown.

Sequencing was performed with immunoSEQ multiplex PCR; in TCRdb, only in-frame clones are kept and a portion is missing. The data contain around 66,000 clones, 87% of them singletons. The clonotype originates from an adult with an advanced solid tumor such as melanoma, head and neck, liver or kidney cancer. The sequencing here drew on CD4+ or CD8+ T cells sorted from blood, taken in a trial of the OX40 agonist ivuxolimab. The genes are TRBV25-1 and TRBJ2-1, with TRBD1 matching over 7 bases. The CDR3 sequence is CASKETGKYNEQFF. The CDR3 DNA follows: TGTGCCAGCAAGGAGACAGGGAAATACAATGAGCAGTTCTTC. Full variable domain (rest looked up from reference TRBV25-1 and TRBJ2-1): EADIYQTPRYLVIGTGKKITLECSQTMGHDKMYWYQQDPGMELHLIHYSYGVNSTEKGDLSSESTVSRIRTEHFPLTLESARPSHTSQYLCASKETGKYNEQFFGPGTRLTVL.